Reported below is one T cell receptor beta chain. As yet, its antigen is unknown. The PCR contained 60 Vbeta and 13 Jbeta primers. Produced via immunoSEQ multiplex PCR; TCRdb's table is partial and in-frame only. The sample has 95,000 to 150,000 clones, around four fifths seen once. Trimming at V came to 6 bases and at J to 6 bases, leaving 9 bases not matched to a gene. This CDR3 has 14 residues. Germline V gene sequence: CDR1 SGDLS, CDR2 YYNGEE. These data are taken from a study of cytomegalovirus exposure and HLA in healthy donors. Broader study findings: Researchers counted 150 to 200 TCR beta chains as cytomegalovirus-associated.

Though nominally healthy at sampling, donors likely had unrecorded immune exposures. Specimen: PBMCs. The J gene is TRBJ2-1, the V gene TRBV9; 7 bases match TRBD2. The origin of this receptor is a woman in her thirties or forties in good health and CMV-seropositive. CDR3 protein: CASNPGASGNEQFF. CDR3 bases: TGTGCCAGCAACCCCGGGGCTAGCGGCAATGAGCAGTTCTTC.